One and the same sample provided the 19 T cell receptor beta chains below, sequenced in a study of siplizumab effects on memory and regulatory T cells (dated by TCRdb to about 2019). Receptor amplification or capture employed the immunoSEQ multiplex PCR assay. In TCRdb, the immuneACCESS table is reduced to in-frame sequences with V and J assigned. These tables do not hold every clone; where another copy was compared, an unresolved V gene accounts for under half, and the others remain unexplained. This sample gives fewer than 85,000 clones in total; over 80% of them show up just once. The ten largest clones represent 1.5% of the sample. The sample taken for sequencing was Tregs sorted from blood. These receptors all stem from a human donor in good health.

J is TRBJ1-3 and V is TRBV25-1, with D uncertain. This CDR3 comprises 17 residues. Germline V CDR1 and CDR2: MGHDK, SYGVNS. V shed 1 base and J shed 0 bases, with 13 bases lying between them. The CDR3 region is CASSELGLLDSGNTIYF. CDR3 in DNA: TGTGCCAGCAGTGAATTGGGTCTGTTAGACTCTGGAAACACCATATATTTT.

The V gene is TRBV28, the J gene TRBJ1-1; maybe TRBD1 (6 bases). The CDR3 covers 12 residues. V was trimmed by 5 bases and J by 7 bases, leaving 11 bases between them. Looked up from germline, CDR1 is MDHEN and CDR2 is SYDVKM. CDR3 coding DNA: TGTGCCAGCAGTCCATGGACAGATGAAGCTTTCTTT. This sequence encodes CASSPWTDEAFF.

The chain has TRBV10-3 and TRBJ1-2; 9 bases line up with TRBD1. The CDR3 runs 15 residues. With V trimmed by 3 bases and J by 4 bases, 6 bases remained unmatched. The germline gives CDR1 ENHRY, CDR2 SYGVKD. The CDR3 here is CAISDDTGGRYGYTF. The CDR3 region has the DNA TGTGCCATCAGTGATGATACAGGGGGCCGCTATGGCTACACCTTC.

The J gene is TRBJ1-1, the V gene TRBV18; 9 bases are shared with TRBD1. From germline, CDR1 is KGHSH and CDR2 LQKENI. V shed 5 bases and J 1 base; nucleotides not matched to a gene: 8. This CDR3 spans 16 amino acids. The CDR3 loop reads CASSSRTGAPNTEAFF. The DNA for the CDR3 is TGTGCCAGCTCATCACGGACAGGGGCCCCGAACACTGAAGCTTTCTTT.

On this clone: A much more abundant neighbour one base away suggests this may be a read error. The chain joins TRBV25-1 to TRBJ1-3; TRBD1 aligns across 7 bases. V shed 4 bases, J shed 2 bases, and the junction held 2 bases outside the gene matches. The germline V gene encodes CDR1 MGHDK and CDR2 SYGVNS. The CDR3 loop spans 14 amino acids. The CDR3 spells CASSGDSPGNTIYF. The CDR3 DNA sequence: TGTGCCAGCAGTGGGGACAGCCCTGGAAACACCATATATTTT.

The V gene is TRBV5-1, the J gene TRBJ1-1; possibly TRBD1 for D (6 bases). Trimming removed 5 bases at V and 6 bases at J, with 20 bases between. The germline gives CDR1 SGHRS, CDR2 YFSETQ. The CDR3 runs 15 residues. The DNA of the CDR3 is TGCGCCAGCAGGGACTCGAGGGGGTCACGTTCTGAAGCTTTCTTT. Translated: CASRDSRGSRSEAFF.

This clone was counted a single time. The J gene is TRBJ1-5, the V gene TRBV27, with D perhaps TRBD1 (5 bases). The CDR3 sequence is 16 residues long. CDR1 and CDR2 from the germline V gene are MNHEY and SMNVEV (reference sequence). The V end was cut by 2 bases, the J end by 5 bases, with 16 bases between. CDR3 sequence (DNA): TGTGCCAGCAGTTTAACGAGTCGGCAGGGCTATCAGCCCCAGCATTTT. Encoded protein: CASSLTSRQGYQPQHF.

The chain employs TRBV7-9 and TRBJ2-5, with a possible D match to TRBD1 (6 bases). Deletions cut 2 bases from V and 5 bases from J, with 12 bases between. This CDR3 is built from 14 residues. Germline V CDR1 and CDR2: SEHNR, FQNEAQ (reference sequence). Here the CDR3 DNA reads TGTGCCAGCAGCTTAAGTACACAGGGCGAGACCCAGTACTTC. It translates to CASSLSTQGETQYF.

CDR3 amino acids: CALGEGHQPQHF. The CDR3 DNA reads as TGTGCCCTGGGGGAGGGTCATCAGCCCCAGCATTTT. The chain is built from TRBV7-8 and TRBJ1-5; maybe TRBD1 (5 bases). The CDR3 is 12 amino acids. V was pared by 11 bases and J by 5 bases, with 13 bases between. Germline V gene sequence: CDR1 SGHVS, CDR2 FQNEAQ.

Written as DNA, the CDR3 is TGTGCCAGCAGCTCAGGGGTACGGTACAATGAGCAGTTCTTC. It codes for CASSSGVRYNEQFF. This sequence joins TRBV7-9 and TRBJ2-1, with D tentatively TRBD1 (6 bases). V lost 4 bases and J lost 4, with 11 bases in between. The germline CDR1 and CDR2 sequences are SEHNR and FQNEAQ (reference sequence). The CDR3 consists of 14 residues.

The chain has TRBV7-9 and TRBJ1-2; a weak D match, TRBD1 (6 bases). This CDR3 spans 13 amino acids. V gave up 3 bases and J gave up 6 bases, with 11 bases separating them. From germline, CDR1 is SEHNR and CDR2 FQNEAQ (reference sequence). The CDR3 coding sequence is TGTGCCAGCAGCTTGAGGACAGCCGATGGCTACACCTTC. Residues: CASSLRTADGYTF.

This clone was counted only a few times. Other DNA sequences in this sample translate to the same CDR3. The rearrangement joins TRBV28 to TRBJ1-6; maybe TRBD1 (6 bases). Germline V CDR1 and CDR2: MDHEN, SYDVKM. The CDR3 runs 16 residues. The V end lost 1 base, the J end lost 7 bases, and 14 bases lay between the germline ends. CDR3 sequence: CASSLSGRGENSPLHF. As DNA, the CDR3 is TGTGCCAGCAGTTTATCTGGCAGGGGCGAAAATTCACCCCTCCACTTT. The variable domain in full, with the rest retrieved from reference TRBV28 and TRBJ1-6, is DVKVTQSSRYLVKRTGEKVFLECVQDMDHENMFWYRQDPGLGLRLIYFSYDVKMKEKGDIPEGYSVSREKKERFSLILESASTNQTSMYLCASSLSGRGENSPLHFGNGTRLTVT.

V gene TRBV5-1 combines with J gene TRBJ1-3; D gene ambiguous. Trimming took 5 bases from V and 0 from J, leaving 15 bases between them. Per germline, CDR1 SGHRS and CDR2 YFSETQ. The CDR3 covers 16 residues. Here the CDR3 DNA reads TGCGCCAGCAGTAGAGGTAACAGCTACTCTGGAAACACCATATATTTT. Translation: CASSRGNSYSGNTIYF.

The rearrangement uses TRBV28 and TRBJ2-1; 8 bases map to TRBD2. Per germline, CDR1 MDHEN and CDR2 SYDVKM. The CDR3 is 13 amino acids. V shed 5 bases and J 9 bases; nucleotides not matched to a gene: 6. The CDR3 reads CASSTGLVGEQFF. The CDR3 DNA sequence: TGTGCCAGCAGTACGGGACTAGTTGGTGAGCAGTTCTTC.

The chain is built from TRBV2 and TRBJ1-5, with D possibly being TRBD1 (5 bases). The length of the CDR3 is 14 residues. CDR1 and CDR2 from the germline V gene are SNHLY and FYNNEI. The V end was cut by 8 bases, the J end by 1 base, with 12 bases between. CDR3 protein: CASGEGWSNQPQHF. The DNA for the CDR3 is TGTGCCAGCGGGGAGGGGTGGAGCAATCAGCCCCAGCATTTT.

This clone was seen a few times. The genes are TRBV6-1 and TRBJ1-5, with D perhaps TRBD1 (6 bases). V was cut by 1 base and J by 7 bases, with 14 bases left in between. CDR1 MNHNS and CDR2 SASEGT come from the germline V gene. This CDR3 region has 15 residues. The CDR3 DNA follows: TGTGCCAGCAGTGAAGAAGGGGGGGGTGCACAGCCCCAGCATTTT. Translation: CASSEEGGGAQPQHF.

The rearrangement links TRBV5-4 to TRBJ1-2; D ambiguous. The CDR3 extends over 17 amino acids. V dropped 0 bases and J dropped 5 bases, with 20 bases sitting between them. Germline V CDR1 and CDR2: SGHNT, YYREEE (reference sequence). The chain's CDR3 is CASSLATAELLGYGYTF. The CDR3 DNA follows: TGTGCCAGCAGCTTGGCGACGGCGGAACTTCTGGGGTATGGCTACACCTTC.

This clone was seen a single time. CDR3 loop: CASSPGGKTGRAQYF. CDR3 coding DNA: TGTGCCAGCAGCCCTGGGGGGAAAACCGGTAGGGCCCAGTACTTC. The chain combines TRBV28 with TRBJ2-5; weak D call: TRBD2 (6 bases). Germline-derived CDR1 and CDR2 are MDHEN and SYDVKM. This CDR3 comprises 15 residues. The V gene lost 6 bases and the J gene lost 9 bases, with 23 bases spanning the gap.

The V gene is TRBV7-2, the J gene TRBJ1-1, with D possibly matching TRBD1 (5 bases). The CDR3 runs 14 residues. V was shortened by 4 bases and J by 0 bases, with 9 bases between the two germline ends. Germline lookup yields CDR1 SGHTA and CDR2 FQGNSA. The CDR3 region has the DNA TGTGCCAGCAGCTCAGCAGGGATGAACACTGAAGCTTTCTTT. Amino acid sequence: CASSSAGMNTEAFF.